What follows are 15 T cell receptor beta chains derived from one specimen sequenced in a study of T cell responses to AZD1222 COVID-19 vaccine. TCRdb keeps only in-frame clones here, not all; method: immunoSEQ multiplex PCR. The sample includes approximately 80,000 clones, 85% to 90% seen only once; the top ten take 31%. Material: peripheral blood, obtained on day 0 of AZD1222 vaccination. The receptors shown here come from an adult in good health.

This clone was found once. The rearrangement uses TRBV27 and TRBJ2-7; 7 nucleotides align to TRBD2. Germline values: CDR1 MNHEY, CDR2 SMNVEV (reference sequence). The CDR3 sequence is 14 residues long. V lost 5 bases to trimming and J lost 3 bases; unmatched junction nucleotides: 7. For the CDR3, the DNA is TGTGCCAGCAGTCCCAGGACTAGTGTCTACGAGCAGTACTTC. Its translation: CASSPRTSVYEQYF.

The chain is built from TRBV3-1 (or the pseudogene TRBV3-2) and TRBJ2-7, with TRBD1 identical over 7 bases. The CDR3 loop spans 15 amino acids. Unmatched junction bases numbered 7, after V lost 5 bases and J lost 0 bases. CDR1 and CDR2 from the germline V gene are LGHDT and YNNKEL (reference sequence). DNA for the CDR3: TGTGCCAGCAGCAGAATGGGACAGAGCTCCTACGAGCAGTACTTC. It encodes CASSRMGQSSYEQYF.

The CDR3 is CASRKRETGELFF. DNA of the CDR3: TGTGCCAGCAGGAAGAGGGAGACCGGGGAGCTGTTTTTT. The chain carries TRBV5-6 and TRBJ2-2, with D perhaps matching TRBD2 (5 bases). CDR3 length: 13 residues. Looked up from germline, CDR1 is SGHDT and CDR2 is YYEEEE. The germline V and J ends were trimmed by 5 bases and 5 bases, with 10 bases remaining between them. The full variable domain, with the rest looked up from reference TRBV5-6 and TRBJ2-2, is DAGVTQSPTHLIKTRGQQVTLRCSPKSGHDTVSWYQQALGQGPQFIFQYYEEEERQRGNFPDRFSGHQFPNYSSELNVNALLLGDSALYLCASRKRETGELFFGEGSRLTVL.

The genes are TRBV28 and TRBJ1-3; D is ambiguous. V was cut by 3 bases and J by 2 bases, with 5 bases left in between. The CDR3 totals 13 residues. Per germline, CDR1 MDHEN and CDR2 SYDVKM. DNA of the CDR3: TGTGCCAGCAGTTTGGGAGCTGGAAACACCATATATTTT. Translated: CASSLGAGNTIYF.

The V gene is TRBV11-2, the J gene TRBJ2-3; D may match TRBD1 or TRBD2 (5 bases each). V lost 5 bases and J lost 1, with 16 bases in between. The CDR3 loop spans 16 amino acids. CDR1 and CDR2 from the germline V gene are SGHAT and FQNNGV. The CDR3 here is CASSPRSRGGTDTQYF. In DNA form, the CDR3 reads TGTGCCAGCAGCCCCCGGTCGAGGGGTGGCACAGATACGCAGTATTTT.

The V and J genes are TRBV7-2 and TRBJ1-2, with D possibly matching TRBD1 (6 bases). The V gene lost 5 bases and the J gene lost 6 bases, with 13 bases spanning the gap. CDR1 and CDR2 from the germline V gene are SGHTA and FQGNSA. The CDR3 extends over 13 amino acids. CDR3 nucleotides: TGTGCCAGCAGCCACCTTGCAGGGGATGGCTACACCTTC. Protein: CASSHLAGDGYTF.

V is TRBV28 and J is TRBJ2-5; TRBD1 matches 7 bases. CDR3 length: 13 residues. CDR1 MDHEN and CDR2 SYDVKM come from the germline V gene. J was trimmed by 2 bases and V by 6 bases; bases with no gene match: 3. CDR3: CASRGTVQETQYF. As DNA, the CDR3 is TGTGCCAGCAGGGGGACAGTACAAGAGACCCAGTACTTC.

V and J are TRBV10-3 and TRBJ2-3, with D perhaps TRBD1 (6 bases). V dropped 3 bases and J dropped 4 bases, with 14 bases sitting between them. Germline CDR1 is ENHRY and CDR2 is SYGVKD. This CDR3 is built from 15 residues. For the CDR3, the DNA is TGTGCCATCAGTGACTCATATTGGGGGCCAGATACGCAGTATTTT. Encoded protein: CAISDSYWGPDTQYF.

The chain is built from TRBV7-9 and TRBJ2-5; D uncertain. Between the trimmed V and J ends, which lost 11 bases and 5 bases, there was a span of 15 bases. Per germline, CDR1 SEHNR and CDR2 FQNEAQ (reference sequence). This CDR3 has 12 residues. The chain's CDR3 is CAVLHWTETQYF. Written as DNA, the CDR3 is TGTGCCGTACTTCATTGGACGGAGACCCAGTACTTC.

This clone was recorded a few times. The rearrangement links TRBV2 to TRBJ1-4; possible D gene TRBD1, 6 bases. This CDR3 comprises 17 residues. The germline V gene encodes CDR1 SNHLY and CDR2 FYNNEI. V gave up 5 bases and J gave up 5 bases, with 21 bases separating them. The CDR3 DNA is TGTGCCAGCAGTTCTCCGACCGGGACAACCACGAATGAAAAACTGTTTTTT. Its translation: CASSSPTGTTTNEKLFF.

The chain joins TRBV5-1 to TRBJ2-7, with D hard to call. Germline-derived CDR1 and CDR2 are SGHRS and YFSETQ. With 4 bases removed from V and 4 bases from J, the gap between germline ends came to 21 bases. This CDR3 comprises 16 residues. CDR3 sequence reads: CASSLLPGRTQYEQYF. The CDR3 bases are TGCGCCAGCAGCCTACTTCCGGGCAGGACGCAATACGAGCAGTACTTC.

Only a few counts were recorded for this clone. CDR3 sequence (DNA): TGCGCCAGCAGCTTGGTGGCCAACACTGAAGCTTTCTTT. It translates to CASSLVANTEAFF. The rearrangement uses TRBV5-1 and TRBJ1-1; no clear D gene. CDR3 length: 13 amino acids. CDR1 is SGHRS and CDR2 is YFSETQ in the germline V gene. V gave up 0 bases and J gave up 2 bases, with 5 bases separating them.

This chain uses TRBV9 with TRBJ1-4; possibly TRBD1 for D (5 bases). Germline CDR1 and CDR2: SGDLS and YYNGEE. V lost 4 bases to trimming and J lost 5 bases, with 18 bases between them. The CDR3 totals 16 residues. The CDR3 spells CASSPPWGDGNEKLFF. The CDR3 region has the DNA TGTGCCAGCAGCCCTCCCTGGGGGGACGGGAATGAAAAACTGTTTTTT.

The DNA for the CDR3 is TGTGCCAGCAGCACCAACCACGGCAGGTTAGGCTCACCCCTCCACTTT. Its protein product is CASSTNHGRLGSPLHF. The chain is built from TRBV28 and TRBJ1-6; D remains ambiguous. Germline V lookup: CDR1 MDHEN, CDR2 SYDVKM. This CDR3 is 16 amino acids long. The germline V and J ends were trimmed by 6 bases and 10 bases, with 22 bases remaining between them.

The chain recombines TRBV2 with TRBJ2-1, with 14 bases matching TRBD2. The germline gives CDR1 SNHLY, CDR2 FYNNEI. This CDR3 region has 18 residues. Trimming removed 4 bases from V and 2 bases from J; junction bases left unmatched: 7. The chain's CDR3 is CASSGRTSGRRPYNEQFF. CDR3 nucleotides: TGTGCCAGCAGTGGTAGGACTAGCGGGAGGAGACCCTACAATGAGCAGTTCTTC.